The 10 T cell receptor beta chains given below trace back to one sample, sequenced in a study of cytomegalovirus exposure and HLA in healthy donors. PCR was performed using 60 Vbeta and 13 Jbeta primers. Libraries were prepared by immunoSEQ multiplex PCR; TCRdb keeps only in-frame clonotypes and omits some of them. The sample holds under 150,000 clones, roughly 70% seen once. The sample was PBMCs. These receptors came from a woman aged 40 to 49 in good health and CMV-seropositive.

This clone has just a few counts. The chain has TRBV13 and TRBJ2-1; 14 positions agree with TRBD2. The germline CDR1 and CDR2 sequences are PRHDT and FYEKMQ (reference sequence). The CDR3 contains 15 residues. Trimming cost V 6 bases and J 8 bases; bases outside gene matches: 6. The CDR3 sequence is CASRTSGRALDEQFF. CDR3 bases: TGTGCCAGCAGGACTAGCGGGAGGGCCCTTGATGAGCAGTTCTTC.

This clone was recorded a few times. The chain recombines TRBV7-2 with TRBJ1-2; the D is unclear. V lost 0 bases to trimming and J lost 8 bases, with 13 bases between them. The CDR3 extends over 14 amino acids. Looked up from germline, CDR1 is SGHTA and CDR2 is FQGNSA. Written as DNA, the CDR3 is TGTGCCAGCAGCTTAGCTAAGCAGCGCCAGGGCTACACCTTC. Translating it yields CASSLAKQRQGYTF.

The chain has TRBV15 and TRBJ2-4; 8 positions agree with TRBD1. The CDR3 loop spans 16 amino acids. The germline gives CDR1 LNHNV, CDR2 YYDKDF (reference sequence). With 1 base clipped from V and 11 bases from J, the junction kept 13 bases outside the gene matches. Here the CDR3 DNA reads TGTGCCACCAGCAGAGCTGCCGGCGGACAGGGCCAATTTCAGTACTTC. Translated, it gives CATSRAAGGQGQFQYF.

The chain joins TRBV27 to TRBJ2-2; D is uncertain. CDR1 is MNHEY, CDR2 SMNVEV, per germline (reference sequence). This CDR3 has 11 amino acids. Trimming removed 3 bases at V and 8 bases at J, with 4 bases between. The DNA of the CDR3 is TGTGCCAGCAGTTTCTCTGGGGAGCTGTTTTTT. Translation gives CASSFSGELFF.

The V and J genes are TRBV11-3 and TRBJ2-4, with D perhaps TRBD1 (5 bases). Deletions cut 1 base from V and 12 bases from J, with 13 bases between. Germline CDR1 and CDR2: SGHNT and YENEEA. This CDR3 has 13 amino acids. The CDR3 DNA reads TGTGCCAGCAGCTTAGGATCTGGCAGGGCTCAGTACTTC. Protein: CASSLGSGRAQYF.

The J gene is TRBJ2-3, the V gene TRBV7-2; no firm D call. The CDR3 extends over 13 amino acids. The germline CDR1 and CDR2 sequences are SGHTA and FQGNSA. V shed 4 bases and J shed 6 bases, with 11 bases lying between them. The DNA for the CDR3 is TGTGCCAGCAGCTCCACCGTCGGGGATACGCAGTATTTT. Its protein product is CASSSTVGDTQYF.

The chain carries TRBV19 and TRBJ1-5; tentatively, D is TRBD1 (6 bases). Per the germline V gene, CDR1 is LNHDA and CDR2 is SQIVND (reference sequence). Trimming took off 5 bases at V and 0 bases at J, with 11 bases between the two ends. There are 15 residues in the CDR3. CDR3: CASSPGEYSNQPQHF. The CDR3 DNA is TGTGCCAGTAGTCCAGGGGAGTATAGCAATCAGCCCCAGCATTTT. The whole variable domain, remainder taken from reference TRBV19 and TRBJ1-5, is DGGITQSPKYLFRKEGQNVTLSCEQNLNHDAMYWYRQDPGQGLRLIYYSQIVNDFQKGDIAEGYSVSREKKESFPLTVTSAQKNPTAFYLCASSPGEYSNQPQHFGDGTRLSIL.

This chain connects TRBV5-6 to TRBJ2-5, with TRBD1 identical over 11 bases. The CDR3 length is 15 residues. Trimming removed 2 bases from V and 9 bases from J; junction bases left unmatched: 9. The germline CDR1 and CDR2 sequences are SGHDT and YYEEEE. The CDR3, as DNA: TGTGCCAGCAGCTTTGAGGACAGGGGGCTGATGGCCCAGTACTTC. Translated, it gives CASSFEDRGLMAQYF.

This clone has more than one count but fewer than ten. The gene calls are TRBV28 and TRBJ2-1; tentatively, D is TRBD2 (5 bases). The CDR3 has 18 residues. Trimming cost V 6 bases and J 4 bases, with 25 bases left between them. The V gene's germline CDR1 is MDHEN and CDR2 SYDVKM. The CDR3 sequence is CASSNVMDLLRGYNEQFF. CDR3 DNA: TGTGCCAGCAGCAATGTCATGGACCTCCTGAGAGGGTACAATGAGCAGTTCTTC.

The genes are TRBV7-9 and TRBJ1-6, with 9 bases that match TRBD1. The CDR3 has 17 residues. The ends lost 2 bases at V and 1 base at J; junction bases unmatched: 3. Per germline, CDR1 SEHNR and CDR2 FQNEAQ (reference sequence). Here the CDR3 reads CASSLRDRDSYNSPLHF. The DNA of the CDR3 is TGTGCCAGCAGCTTACGGGACAGGGATTCCTATAATTCACCCCTCCACTTT.